Each of the 13 T cell receptor beta chains below was sequenced from the same sample in a study of CXCR3-negative and CXCR3-positive naive CD8 T cells. Libraries of TRB cDNA were made by 5' RACE and carried UMIs. TCRdb re-analyzed the 5' RACE reads; it lists each CDR3 protein once, without DNA. This sample's clone table lists around 40,000 distinct CDR3 sequences. Specimen: memory CD8+ T cells from blood. The receptors come from a human donor in good health. Some clones in this sample may be carry-over from other donors' samples.

The chain carries TRBV6-1 and TRBJ2-1; TCRdb returns TRBD1, unconfirmable since there is no DNA. Germline V gene lookup returns CDR1 MNHNS and CDR2 SASEGT. CDR3 length: 13 residues. CDR3 residues: CASRSGRYNEQFF.

The CDR3: CSPKIETSGGNEQFF. V is TRBV20-1 and J is TRBJ2-1; TCRdb proposes TRBD2, but this gene call is untestable without DNA. This CDR3 has 15 amino acids. Germline loops: CDR1 DFQATT, CDR2 SNEGSKA (reference sequence).

The rearrangement joins TRBV7-9 to TRBJ2-5; no DNA is available, so the TRBD1 call from TCRdb remains unchecked. From germline, CDR1 is SEHNR and CDR2 FQNEAQ (reference sequence). The CDR3 sequence is 14 residues long. CDR3: CASSPRRGQETQYF.

The V call is TRBV5-1, the J call TRBJ2-7; TCRdb's D call, TRBD1, is unchecked because there is no DNA. CDR1 SGHRS and CDR2 YFSETQ come from the germline V gene. The CDR3 consists of 16 residues. CDR3 loop: CASPIDRDRGFYEQYF.

The V and J genes are TRBV6-4 and TRBJ1-2; with no DNA, the TCRdb D assignment of TRBD1 cannot be verified. The germline V gene has CDR1 MRHNA and CDR2 SNTAGT. This CDR3 has 15 residues. The CDR3 reads CASRKTGLFGYGYTF.

The chain uses TRBV6-2 or TRBV6-3 and TRBJ2-7; the D call of TRBD1 rests on TCRdb alone, since no DNA is present to check it. This CDR3 has 15 amino acids. Germline loops: CDR1 MNHEY, CDR2 SVGEGT. The CDR3 loop is CASSYSDSGTYEQYF.

The chain couples TRBV15 to TRBJ1-1; the D call from TCRdb, TRBD1, cannot be confirmed without DNA. The CDR3 spans 15 residues. In germline, CDR1 is LNHNV, CDR2 YYDKDF (reference sequence). This CDR3 is CATSSSIRGTTEAFF.

The gene calls are TRBV10-2 and TRBJ1-6. The CDR3 has 16 amino acids. CDR1 and CDR2 (germline): WSHSY, SAAADI. The CDR3 is CASSSTGSSYNSPLHF.

This chain joins TRBV10-3 and TRBJ2-3; the TCRdb call, TRBD2, lacks DNA for checking. From germline, CDR1 is ENHRY and CDR2 SYGVKD. The CDR3 consists of 14 residues. The CDR3 loop reads CATSDGTPDGTQYF.

CDR3: CASSPGTGFQPQHF. The chain combines TRBV6-2 or TRBV6-3 with TRBJ1-5; checking the TCRdb D call of TRBD1 is not possible without DNA. The CDR3 is 14 residues long. The germline gives CDR1 MNHEY, CDR2 SVGEGT.

The chain couples TRBV7-9 to TRBJ2-3. This CDR3 has 11 amino acids. CDR1 and CDR2 from the germline V gene are SEHNR and FQNEAQ (reference sequence). The CDR3 protein is CASTLTDTQYF.

The genes are TRBV6-5 and TRBJ1-2; as DNA is missing, the TRBD1 call by TCRdb cannot be tested. The germline gives CDR1 MNHEY, CDR2 SVGAGI. The CDR3 extends over 16 amino acids. CDR3: CASSNLRDRPNYGYTF.

This sequence joins TRBV28 and TRBJ1-4; lacking DNA, the TRBD1 call made by TCRdb goes unchecked. Germline CDR1 and CDR2: MDHEN and SYDVKM. This CDR3 is 14 amino acids long. The CDR3 protein is CASSFGTRFGKLFF.